Below, 29 T cell receptor beta chains from the same sample are listed, as sequenced in a study of cytomegalovirus exposure and HLA in healthy donors. 60 Vbeta and 13 Jbeta primers were used in PCR. Generated by immunoSEQ multiplex PCR, the TCRdb table keeps only in-frame clones and is missing some. The table has under 200,000 clones, 82% seen once. The sequenced sample consisted of PBMCs. Receptor source: a girl aged 10-17 years in good health and CMV-seropositive.

The V and J genes are TRBV15 and TRBJ2-7; a weak D match, TRBD2 (5 bases). V shed 2 bases and J shed 5 bases, with 10 bases lying between them. CDR3 length: 13 amino acids. From germline, CDR1 is LNHNV and CDR2 YYDKDF (reference sequence). The CDR3 here is CATSRQEVHEQYF. The CDR3 DNA reads as TGTGCCACCAGCAGACAGGAGGTCCACGAGCAGTACTTC.

The chain uses TRBV27 and TRBJ2-1; TRBD1 might be the D (5 bases). Per the germline V gene, CDR1 is MNHEY and CDR2 is SMNVEV (reference sequence). The CDR3 is made up of 14 amino acids. V dropped 3 bases and J dropped 1 base, with 7 bases sitting between them. This chain's CDR3 is CASSFYRSYNEQFF. CDR3 nucleotides: TGTGCCAGCAGTTTTTACAGGTCCTACAATGAGCAGTTCTTC.

The rearrangement joins TRBV7-2 to TRBJ2-7; TRBD1 aligns across 9 bases. Germline CDR1 SGHTA, CDR2 FQGNSA. The junction had 13 bases not matched to a gene; V was cut back by 6 bases and J by 7 bases. The CDR3 covers 15 residues. CDR3 residues: CASSPTGTGNYEQYF. The CDR3 nucleotides read TGTGCCAGCAGTCCAACCGGGACAGGGAACTATGAGCAGTACTTC. The full variable domain, rest sourced from reference TRBV7-2 and TRBJ2-7, is GAGVSQSPSNKVTEKGKDVELRCDPISGHTALYWYRQSLGQGLEFLIYFQGNSAPDKSGLPSDRFSAERTGGSVSTLTIQRTQQEDSAVYLCASSPTGTGNYEQYFGPGTRLTVT.

The rearrangement links TRBV5-1 to TRBJ2-3; possibly TRBD1 for D (5 bases). Trimming removed 2 bases from V and 0 bases from J, with 7 bases in between. CDR1 is SGHRS, CDR2 YFSETQ, per germline. CDR3 length: 14 residues. CDR3 DNA: TGCGCCAGCAGCTTCGACAGTAGCACAGATACGCAGTATTTT. It encodes CASSFDSSTDTQYF.

CDR3 residues: CASSPRPGTGRKTWSKTTDTQYF. The CDR3 coding sequence is TGTGCCAGCAGCCCAAGACCCGGGACAGGGAGGAAGACCTGGTCGAAGACCACAGATACGCAGTATTTT. The V call is TRBV28, the J call TRBJ2-3; 9 positions match TRBD1. Germline CDR1 and CDR2: MDHEN and SYDVKM. The CDR3 consists of 23 residues. The junction had 30 bases not matched to a gene; V was cut back by 6 bases and J by 2 bases. Filled out from reference TRBV28 and TRBJ2-3, the complete variable domain reads DVKVTQSSRYLVKRTGEKVFLECVQDMDHENMFWYRQDPGLGLRLIYFSYDVKMKEKGDIPEGYSVSREKKERFSLILESASTNQTSMYLCASSPRPGTGRKTWSKTTDTQYFGPGTRLTVL.

As DNA, the CDR3 is TGTGCCAGCAGCCGAGGACAGGGAGGAAACATTCAGTACTTC. Translation gives CASSRGQGGNIQYF. The gene calls are TRBV6-5 and TRBJ2-4, with 8 bases lining up with TRBD1. The trim removed 6 bases at V and 6 bases at J, leaving 7 bases unmatched. This CDR3 contains 14 residues. Germline CDR1 reads MNHEY; CDR2 reads SVGAGI.

CDR3 in DNA: TGCGCCAGTCCAGCTTCCTCAGGGTTAGTTAATGAAAAACTGTTTTTT. Amino acid sequence: CASPASSGLVNEKLFF. J is TRBJ1-4 and V is TRBV10-1, with a weak D call TRBD1 (5 bases). CDR3 length: 16 amino acids. In germline, CDR1 is WNHNN, CDR2 SYGVQD (reference sequence). Trimming shortened V by 9 bases and J by 4 bases, and 21 bases separated the two germline ends.

The chain couples TRBV10-1 to TRBJ1-1, with 9 bases aligning to TRBD1. Trimming cost V 6 bases and J 7 bases; bases outside gene matches: 6. CDR1 and CDR2 (germline): WNHNN, SYGVQD (reference sequence). This CDR3 spans 13 amino acids. CDR3 coding DNA: TGCGCCAGCAGCTCACAGACAGGGGGTGAAGCTTTCTTT. Translating it yields CASSSQTGGEAFF.

The chain couples TRBV6-5 to TRBJ1-4; no clear D gene. The CDR3 is made up of 14 amino acids. Per germline, CDR1 MNHEY and CDR2 SVGAGI. Trimming took 6 bases from V and 2 from J, leaving 10 bases between them. CDR3 coding DNA: TGTGCCAGCAGGGAACAGTTGACTAATGAAAAACTGTTTTTT. Its protein is CASREQLTNEKLFF.

The chain employs TRBV9 and TRBJ1-2, with TRBD1 as a possible D gene (6 bases). Germline CDR1 SGDLS, CDR2 YYNGEE. Trimming cost V 4 bases and J 4 bases, with 20 bases left between them. The CDR3 has 16 amino acids. The CDR3 region has the DNA TGTGCCAGCAGCCCAGTTTGGACGGGACACCCCTATGGCTACACCTTC. This translates into CASSPVWTGHPYGYTF.

In this sample, this clone turned up a few times. The chain carries TRBV7-6 and TRBJ1-1; 7 nucleotides agree with TRBD1. Germline V lookup: CDR1 SGHVS, CDR2 FNYEAQ. Trimming cost V 5 bases and J 4 bases; bases outside gene matches: 7. The CDR3 contains 14 residues. CDR3 in DNA: TGTGCCAGCAGCGCCCGACAGGGAGGCACTGAAGCTTTCTTT. Translating it yields CASSARQGGTEAFF. The full variable domain, completed using reference TRBV7-6 and TRBJ1-1, is GAGVSQSPRYKVTKRGQDVALRCDPISGHVSLYWYRQALGQGPEFLTYFNYEAQQDKSGLPNDRFSAERPEGSISTLTIQRTEQRDSAMYRCASSARQGGTEAFFGQGTRLTVV.

J is TRBJ1-2 and V is TRBV30, with unresolved D. CDR3 size: 13 residues. The ends were cut back, 2 bases at V and 2 bases at J, with 9 bases in the middle. Germline V gene data show CDR1 as GTSNPN and CDR2 as SVGIG (reference sequence). In DNA form, the CDR3 reads TGTGCCTGGAGTCTCGGGATGAACTATGGCTACACCTTC. Residues: CAWSLGMNYGYTF.

This chain joins TRBV5-1 and TRBJ2-6; weak D call: TRBD1 (5 bases). V lost 0 bases to trimming and J lost 4 bases, with 8 bases between them. This CDR3 contains 15 residues. Germline V gene data show CDR1 as SGHRS and CDR2 as YFSETQ. The CDR3 DNA is TGCGCCAGCAGCTTGGGGGGCGCCGGGGCCAACGTCCTGACTTTC. Its translation: CASSLGGAGANVLTF.

A single count supports this clone. This sequence joins TRBV18 and TRBJ2-3, with TRBD2 as a possible D gene (5 bases). With 2 bases removed from V and 0 bases from J, the gap between germline ends came to 9 bases. The germline gives CDR1 KGHSH, CDR2 LQKENI. The CDR3 loop spans 15 amino acids. CDR3 nucleotide sequence: TGTGCCAGCTCACCAAGAGGGATTAGCACAGATACGCAGTATTTT. The encoded protein is CASSPRGISTDTQYF.

V is TRBV28 and J is TRBJ2-3; 12 bases are shared with TRBD2. The J segment lost 1 base and the V segment lost 4 bases, leaving 3 bases of the junction unmatched. Germline-derived CDR1 and CDR2 are MDHEN and SYDVKM. The CDR3 runs 16 residues. The CDR3 coding sequence is TGTGCCAGCAGTTCCCCTAGCGGGAGGGGCACAGATACGCAGTATTTT. Translation: CASSSPSGRGTDTQYF.

The chain recombines TRBV30 with TRBJ1-1; 8 nucleotides align to TRBD1. From germline, CDR1 is GTSNPN and CDR2 SVGIG (reference sequence). J gave up 6 bases and V 1 base, and 10 bases lay outside the gene matches. The CDR3 is 15 amino acids. The CDR3: CAWSGQGHKSAEAFF. DNA for the CDR3: TGTGCCTGGAGTGGACAGGGGCACAAGTCAGCTGAAGCTTTCTTT.

In this sample, this clone turned up a few times. The chain recombines TRBV10-3 with TRBJ2-1; perhaps TRBD2 as D (6 bases). Germline CDR1 is ENHRY and CDR2 is SYGVKD. The CDR3 length is 15 residues. The V end lost 6 bases, the J end lost 0 bases, and 12 bases lay between the germline ends. CDR3 loop: CAISIAESSYNEQFF. CDR3 nucleotide sequence: TGTGCCATCAGCATAGCGGAAAGCTCCTACAATGAGCAGTTCTTC.

J is TRBJ1-2 and V is TRBV6-6; 7 positions agree with TRBD1. After removal of 5 bases from V and 4 bases from J, the junction contained 7 bases not matched to a gene. From germline, CDR1 is MNHNY and CDR2 SVGAGI (reference sequence). There are 14 residues in the CDR3. The CDR3 loop reads CASSHRQGGYGYTF. The CDR3 DNA reads TGTGCCAGCAGTCATCGACAGGGCGGCTATGGCTACACCTTC.

This clone was picked up one time. The CDR3 coding sequence is TGCAGCGTTGAAGTCGCGGGTCCCTCCTACGAGCAGTACTTC. Translated: CSVEVAGPSYEQYF. This sequence joins TRBV29-1 and TRBJ2-7; tentative D call: TRBD2 (5 bases). The CDR3 covers 14 residues. In germline, CDR1 is SQVTM, CDR2 ANQGSEA. V was shortened by 1 base and J by 0 bases, with 10 bases between the two germline ends.

In its sample, this clone was seen a few times. In DNA form, the CDR3 reads TGCGCCAGCAGCGCGACTGACAGGGGGCCGGGCACTGAAGCTTTCTTT. It specifies CASSATDRGPGTEAFF. The chain joins TRBV5-1 to TRBJ1-1, with TRBD1 identical over 10 bases. The CDR3 consists of 16 residues. Germline CDR1 and CDR2: SGHRS and YFSETQ. The V and J ends lost 4 bases and 4 bases, in that order; junction bases with no gene match: 10.

The chain carries TRBV10-3 and TRBJ2-7; D is unclear. Trimming removed 6 bases from V and 2 bases from J, with 8 bases in between. This CDR3 contains 12 residues. Germline lookup yields CDR1 ENHRY and CDR2 SYGVKD. CDR3 sequence (DNA): TGTGCCATCAGCCCCAGGACCTACGAGCAGTACTTC. Its translation is CAISPRTYEQYF.

This chain uses TRBV27 with TRBJ2-1; TRBD2 aligns across 8 bases. The junction had 10 bases not matched to a gene; V was cut back by 6 bases and J by 6 bases. The germline gives CDR1 MNHEY, CDR2 SMNVEV (reference sequence). This CDR3 is built from 15 residues. CDR3 amino acids: CASSSGGAPRNEQFF. The CDR3 coding sequence is TGTGCCAGCAGCTCCGGGGGGGCCCCGCGCAATGAGCAGTTCTTC.

This chain uses TRBV5-1 with TRBJ2-7; 7 nucleotides align to TRBD2. CDR1 is SGHRS, CDR2 YFSETQ, per germline. The V gene end was trimmed by 4 bases and the J gene end by 3 bases; junction bases not matched to a gene: 10. This CDR3 is 15 amino acids long. The CDR3 is CASSPGRGSIYEQYF. The CDR3 bases are TGCGCCAGCAGCCCTGGACGCGGGAGTATCTACGAGCAGTACTTC.

The chain uses TRBV7-3 and TRBJ2-1, with 11 bases matching TRBD1. CDR3 length equals 15 residues. V trimming: 5 bases; J trimming: 5 bases; junction bases outside the gene matches: 5. The V gene's germline CDR1 is SGHTA and CDR2 FQGTGA. The DNA of the CDR3 is TGTGCCAGCAGCCGGGACAGGGGGGTTAACAATGAGCAGTTCTTC. Amino acid sequence: CASSRDRGVNNEQFF.

The gene calls are TRBV28 and TRBJ1-4, with 8 nucleotides matching TRBD1. After removal of 5 bases from V and 1 base from J, the junction contained 6 bases not matched to a gene. The CDR3 sequence is 16 residues long. Germline CDR1 and CDR2: MDHEN and SYDVKM. The CDR3 region has the DNA TGTGCCAGCAGTCTACTGGACAGGGAAACTAATGAAAAACTGTTTTTT. It encodes CASSLLDRETNEKLFF.

The genes are TRBV5-1 and TRBJ1-1; 12 positions match TRBD1. The V gene end was trimmed by 0 bases and the J gene end by 7 bases; junction bases not matched to a gene: 7. The CDR3 runs to 16 residues. Germline values: CDR1 SGHRS, CDR2 YFSETQ. CDR3 amino acids: CASSLAHGTGGSEAFF. CDR3 in DNA: TGCGCCAGCAGCTTGGCACACGGGACAGGGGGCAGTGAAGCTTTCTTT.

The rearrangement links TRBV5-1 to TRBJ2-6; no clear D gene. CDR1 and CDR2 (germline): SGHRS, YFSETQ. The CDR3 is 14 amino acids. V was pared by 1 base and J by 2 bases, with 4 bases between. In DNA form, the CDR3 reads TGCGCCAGCAGCTTGAACACTGGGGCCAACGTCCTGACTTTC. It codes for CASSLNTGANVLTF.

A single count supports this clone. At the DNA level, this CDR3 is encoded by other sequences in the same sample as well. This sequence joins TRBV9 and TRBJ2-7; D is undetermined. Germline CDR1 is SGDLS and CDR2 is YYNGEE. The CDR3 length is 14 residues. V was trimmed by 0 bases and J by 2 bases, leaving 9 bases between them. In DNA, the CDR3 is TGTGCCAGCAGCGTAGGCGGTAGCACCTACGAGCAGTACTTC. It codes for CASSVGGSTYEQYF.

About this clone: Its ends do not fully match the called genes, so a read error is possible. The CDR3 here is CASTTAGGLNTETFF. As DNA, the CDR3 is TGTGCCAGTACCACGGCGGGGGGGTTGAACACTGAAACTTTCTTT. The J gene is TRBJ1-1, the V gene TRBV19; a possible D gene is TRBD1 (5 bases). The CDR3 is made up of 15 amino acids. Germline V gene lookup returns CDR1 LNHDA and CDR2 SQIVND (reference sequence). The full variable domain, in which reference TRBV19 and TRBJ1-1 provide the parts outside the CDR3, is DGGITQSPKYLFRKEGQNVTLSCEQNLNHDAMYWYRQDPGQGLRLIYYSQIVNDFQKGDIAEGYSVSREKKESFPLTVTSAQKNPTAFYLCASTTAGGLNTETFFGQGTRLTVV.